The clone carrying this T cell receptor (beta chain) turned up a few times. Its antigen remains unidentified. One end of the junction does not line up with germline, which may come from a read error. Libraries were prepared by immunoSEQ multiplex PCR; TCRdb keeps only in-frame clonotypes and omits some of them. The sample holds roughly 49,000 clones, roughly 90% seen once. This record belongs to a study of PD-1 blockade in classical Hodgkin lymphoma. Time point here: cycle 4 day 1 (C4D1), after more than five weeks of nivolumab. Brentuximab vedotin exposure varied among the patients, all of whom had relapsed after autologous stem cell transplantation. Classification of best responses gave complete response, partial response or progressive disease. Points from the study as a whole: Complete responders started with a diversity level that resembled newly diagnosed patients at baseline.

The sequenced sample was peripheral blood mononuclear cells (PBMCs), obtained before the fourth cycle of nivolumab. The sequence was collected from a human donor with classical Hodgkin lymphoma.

Here the CDR3 reads CASRYGESYNEQFF. The CDR3 nucleotides read TGTGCCAGCCGTTACGGGGAGTCCTACAATGAGCAGTTCTTC. The rearrangement links TRBV6-5 to TRBJ2-1, with D possibly being TRBD2 (5 bases). The CDR3 is 14 amino acids. Germline V lookup: CDR1 MNHEY, CDR2 SVGAGI.